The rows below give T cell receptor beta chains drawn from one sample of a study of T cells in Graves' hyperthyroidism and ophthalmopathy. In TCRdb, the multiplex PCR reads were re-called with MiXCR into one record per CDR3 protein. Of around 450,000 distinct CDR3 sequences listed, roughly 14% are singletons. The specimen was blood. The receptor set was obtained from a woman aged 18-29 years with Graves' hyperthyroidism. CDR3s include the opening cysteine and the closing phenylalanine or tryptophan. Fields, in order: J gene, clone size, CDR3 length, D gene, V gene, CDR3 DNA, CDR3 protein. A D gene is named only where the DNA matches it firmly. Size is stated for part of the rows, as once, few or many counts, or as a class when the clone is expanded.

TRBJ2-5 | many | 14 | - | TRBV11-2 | TGTGCCAGCAGCCACGGGAGTGCCCGAGAGACCCAGTACTTC | CASSHGSARETQYF
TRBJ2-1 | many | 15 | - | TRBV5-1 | TGCGCCAGCCGAGAAGGGGGGAGCTCCTACAATGAGCAGTTCTTC | CASREGGSSYNEQFF
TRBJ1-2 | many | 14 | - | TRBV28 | TGTGCCAGCAGTTTGGGGCAGATTGACTATGGCTACACCTTC | CASSLGQIDYGYTF
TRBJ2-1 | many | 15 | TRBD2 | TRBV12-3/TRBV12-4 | TGTGCCAGCAGAATAACTAGCGGGAGGGCGTATGAGCAGTTCTTC | CASRITSGRAYEQFF
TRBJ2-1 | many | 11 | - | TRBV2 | TGTGCTTTTCGGGCGTACAATGAGCAGTTCTTC | CAFRAYNEQFF
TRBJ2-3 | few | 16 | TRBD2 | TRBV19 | TGTGCCAGTAGTACCCGACTAGCGGGGGGCACAGATACGCAGTATTTT | CASSTRLAGGTDTQYF
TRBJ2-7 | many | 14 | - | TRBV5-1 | TGCGCCAGCAGCTTTTCACGGGGGGCTTACGAGCAGTACTTC | CASSFSRGAYEQYF
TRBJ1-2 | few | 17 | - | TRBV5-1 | TGCGCCAGCGGCTTGGTTGCGACGCAAGTGAACTACTATGGCTACACCTTC | CASGLVATQVNYYGYTF
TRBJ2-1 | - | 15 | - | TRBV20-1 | TGCAGTGCTAACCGGGCCAGGGACCGGGGCAATGAGCAGTTCTTC | CSANRARDRGNEQFF
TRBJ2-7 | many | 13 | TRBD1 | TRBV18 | TGTGCCAGCTCACGGGACAGAAACTACGAGCAGTACTTC | CASSRDRNYEQYF
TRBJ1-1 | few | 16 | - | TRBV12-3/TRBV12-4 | TGTGCCAGCAGCCTGCTTGGGGGGCTTATGAACACTGAAGCTTTCTTT | CASSLLGGLMNTEAFF
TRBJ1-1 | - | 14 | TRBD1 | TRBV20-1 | TGCAGTGCTAGGGGACAGGGGACGAACACTGAAGCTTTCTTT | CSARGQGTNTEAFF
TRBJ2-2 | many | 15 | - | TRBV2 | TGTGCCAGCACCACGAAACCTCAGATCGCCGGGGAGCTGTTTTTT | CASTTKPQIAGELFF
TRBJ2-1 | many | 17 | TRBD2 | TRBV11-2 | TGTGCCAGCAGCCTATCTTTACTAGCGGGCGCTTACAATGAGCAGTTCTTC | CASSLSLLAGAYNEQFF
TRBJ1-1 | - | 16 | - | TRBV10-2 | TGCGCCAGCAGTGAGGTCCTAGGGTTCACCCCCTTTGGAGCTTTCTTT | CASSEVLGFTPFGAFF